Below are 13 T cell receptor beta chains sequenced from a single sample in a study of T-cell reconstitution after alpha-beta-depleted transplantation in children. During its preparation, the TCRbeta library received unique molecular identifiers. In TCRdb, the PCR reads were re-called with MiXCR into one record per CDR3 protein. The sample shows some 520,000 distinct CDR3 sequences, roughly 33% of them seen only once. The material was PBMCs from the stem cell graft donor, obtained from the stem cell graft. The receptors shown here come from a human donor who donated a stem cell graft to a child with aplastic anemia.

This rearrangement joins TRBV11-2 to TRBJ2-3; D not resolved. From germline, CDR1 is SGHAT and CDR2 FQNNGV. Trimming left V 3 bases short and J 1 base short, with 11 bases between. CDR3 length equals 15 residues. CDR3 nucleotides: TGTGCCAGCAGCTTGGGCCTCCGGGGCACAGATACGCAGTATTTT. It translates to CASSLGLRGTDTQYF.

The V gene is TRBV18, the J gene TRBJ2-5; TRBD1 agrees at 8 bases. CDR1 is KGHSH, CDR2 LQKENI, per germline. The CDR3 spans 14 residues. Trimming at V came to 3 bases and at J to 5 bases, leaving 5 bases not matched to a gene. CDR3 sequence: CASSPTTGVETQYF. The CDR3 DNA reads as TGTGCCAGCTCACCTACGACAGGGGTTGAGACCCAGTACTTC. Full variable domain (outside the CDR3, taken from reference TRBV18 and TRBJ2-5): NAGVMQNPRHLVRRRGQEARLRCSPMKGHSHVYWYRQLPEEGLKFMVYLQKENIIDESGMPKERFSAEFPKEGPSILRIQQVVRGDSAAYFCASSPTTGVETQYFGPGTRLLVL.

The chain joins TRBV5-1 to TRBJ1-4, with D tentatively TRBD1 (5 bases). Germline loops: CDR1 SGHRS, CDR2 YFSETQ. The CDR3 is 16 amino acids. V shed 4 bases and J shed 1 base, with 14 bases lying between them. DNA for the CDR3: TGCGCCAGCAGCCCGGGGGAAGGGGTAACTAATGAAAAACTGTTTTTT. It encodes CASSPGEGVTNEKLFF.

This chain joins TRBV19 and TRBJ1-4; possibly TRBD1 for D (6 bases). V gave up 9 bases and J gave up 8 bases, with 22 bases separating them. Germline-derived CDR1 and CDR2 are LNHDA and SQIVND (reference sequence). The CDR3 loop spans 15 amino acids. CDR3 residues: CASSRRAGADEKLFF. The CDR3, as DNA: TGTGCCAGCAGCCGACGTGCAGGGGCAGACGAAAAACTGTTTTTT.

The chain recombines TRBV12-3 or TRBV12-4 with TRBJ1-5; D is ambiguous. The CDR3 is 16 residues long. Trimming shortened V by 3 bases and J by 6 bases, and 18 bases separated the two germline ends. CDR3 sequence reads: CASSLAGSAGGQPQHF. The CDR3 DNA is TGTGCCAGCAGTTTGGCCGGGTCGGCGGGCGGTCAGCCCCAGCATTTT.

This chain connects TRBV18 to TRBJ2-3; D not certain. The ends were cut back, 6 bases at V and 3 bases at J, with 13 bases in the middle. The V gene's germline CDR1 is KGHSH and CDR2 LQKENI. The CDR3 spans 14 residues. CDR3 sequence: CASSPAGATDTQYF. The CDR3 nucleotides are TGTGCCAGCTCCCCGGCAGGAGCTACAGATACGCAGTATTTT.

This clonotype occurred a few times. The V and J genes are TRBV5-1 and TRBJ2-6; D might be TRBD2 (5 bases). The CDR3 sequence is 16 residues long. CDR1 and CDR2 (germline): SGHRS, YFSETQ. V was clipped by 2 bases and J by 0 bases, with 9 bases between them. In nucleotides, the CDR3 is TGCGCCAGCAGCTTCGGACGGGGCTCTGGGGCCAACGTCCTGACTTTC. Translated: CASSFGRGSGANVLTF. Using reference TRBV5-1 and TRBJ2-6 for the parts outside the CDR3, the full variable domain is KAGVTQTPRYLIKTRGQQVTLSCSPISGHRSVSWYQQTPGQGLQFLFEYFSETQRNKGNFPGRFSGRQFSNSRSEMNVSTLELGDSALYLCASSFGRGSGANVLTFGAGSRLTVL.

V is TRBV20-1 and J is TRBJ2-2; 9 nucleotides align to TRBD2. This CDR3 spans 16 amino acids. The junction had 2 bases not matched to a gene; V was cut back by 0 bases and J by 0 bases. Germline CDR1 reads DFQATT; CDR2 reads SNEGSKA (reference sequence). CDR3 in DNA: TGCAGTGCTAGAGAGAGCGGGAGGACGAACACCGGGGAGCTGTTTTTT. Protein product: CSARESGRTNTGELFF.

The rearrangement joins TRBV28 to TRBJ2-7; 7 bases match TRBD1. Losses at the gene ends were 6 bases for V and 0 bases for J; bases not matched to a gene: 8. Germline V gene lookup returns CDR1 MDHEN and CDR2 SYDVKM. The CDR3 runs 15 residues. CDR3 sequence reads: CASRAGTAISYEQYF. The DNA of the CDR3 is TGTGCCAGCAGGGCCGGGACAGCTATCTCCTACGAGCAGTACTTC.

The sample holds a few counts of this clonotype. This chain links TRBV29-1 with TRBJ1-2; possibly TRBD1 for D (5 bases). The CDR3 consists of 15 residues. The germline V gene encodes CDR1 SQVTM and CDR2 ANQGSEA. The V gene lost 2 bases and the J gene lost 11 bases, with 24 bases spanning the gap. The CDR3 sequence: CSVEPLGRDERGYTF. The CDR3 DNA reads as TGCAGCGTTGAACCCCTGGGCAGGGATGAAAGAGGTTACACCTTC.

The chain is built from TRBV12-3 or TRBV12-4 and TRBJ1-5; D perhaps matches TRBD1 (6 bases). Trimming removed 4 bases at V and 6 bases at J, with 16 bases between. The CDR3 has 15 residues. CDR3 DNA: TGTGCCAGCAGTTCCTCCTGGGGCAGGGGTCAGCCCCAGCATTTT. It is translated as CASSSSWGRGQPQHF.

This chain joins TRBV24-1 and TRBJ1-1, with TRBD1 as a possible D gene (6 bases). The CDR3 totals 20 residues. Germline V gives CDR1 KGHDR, CDR2 SFDVKD. V was cut by 9 bases and J by 4 bases, with 35 bases left in between. CDR3 in amino acids: CATLIPPSGGRMDIGTEAFF. CDR3 sequence (DNA): TGTGCCACCCTCATCCCCCCCTCCGGGGGGCGGATGGATATCGGCACTGAAGCTTTCTTT.

This chain connects TRBV15 to TRBJ2-3; D gene unclear. CDR3 length: 17 amino acids. V was pared by 3 bases and J by 0 bases, with 16 bases between. Germline CDR1 and CDR2: LNHNV and YYDKDF (reference sequence). CDR3: CATSSLLTLRSTDTQYF. Written as DNA, the CDR3 is TGTGCCACCAGCAGCCTCCTCACCCTTAGGAGCACAGATACGCAGTATTTT.